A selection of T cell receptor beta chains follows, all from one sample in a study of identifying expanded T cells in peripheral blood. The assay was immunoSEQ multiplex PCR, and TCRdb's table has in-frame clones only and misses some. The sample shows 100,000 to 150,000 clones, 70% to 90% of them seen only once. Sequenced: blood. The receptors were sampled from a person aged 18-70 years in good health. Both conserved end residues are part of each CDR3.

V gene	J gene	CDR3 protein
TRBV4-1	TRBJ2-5	CASRRSPALAGGETQYF
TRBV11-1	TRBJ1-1	CASSLGYGQWSAEAFF
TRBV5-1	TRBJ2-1	CASSILTGADEQFF
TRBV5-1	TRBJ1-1	CASSFLSDRNTEAFF
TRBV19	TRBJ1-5	CASSDRGKRQPQHF
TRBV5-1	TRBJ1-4	CASSQQPGTNEKLFF
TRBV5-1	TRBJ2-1	CASSLLAGAYNEQFF
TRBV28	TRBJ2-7	CAAWGHDSVYEQYF
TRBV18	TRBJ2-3	CASSPGLTLSDTQYF
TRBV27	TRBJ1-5	CARRIAPGGQGAGQPQHF
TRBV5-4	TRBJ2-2	CASSFRRRGASTGELFF
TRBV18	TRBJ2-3	CASSPQRVTDTQYF
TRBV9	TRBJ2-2	CASSVAVWEGELFF
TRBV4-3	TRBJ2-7	CASSQSISGTAYEQYF
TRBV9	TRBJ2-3	CASSVVGQLTDTQYF
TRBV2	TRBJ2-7	CASSVGLAYEQYF
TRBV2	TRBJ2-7	CASIWAEQGAYEQYF